This record covers a single TCR beta chain. What antigen it recognizes has not been identified. Base qualities are missing; no much larger clone stands one base away. CD8 naive samples were CD45RO-negative cells positively selected for CCR7, giving a CD45RA+CCR7+ population that excluded TemRA cells. Donors were healthy HIV-negative adults with no recently reported acute infections or vaccinations. All donors were Caucasian adults living in Nashville, Tennessee, USA. Blood was collected by leukapheresis, and PBMCs were isolated by Ficoll-Histopaque density gradient centrifugation and then cryopreserved in liquid nitrogen vapor phase. Purity and quantity of every magnetically sorted T cell population were checked by analytical flow cytometry. Each sorted fraction had its genomic DNA isolated and then quantified by UV absorbance on a Nanodrop 2000c. This sample is part of a study of shared clonotypes between healthy human individuals (TCRdb year 2020). As for the study more broadly: A couple of women and a few men aged 18 to 49 years were included in the cohort. For each donor, three plates each were used for CD4 naive and CD4 memory, two plates were used for CD8 naive, and one plate was used for CD8 memory. To estimate repertoire size and how much clonotypes are shared between individuals, the study performed deep sequencing of blood TCR repertoires from about five healthy adults. Libraries were prepared and TCR repertoires were sequenced by different laboratories using diverse techniques, in order to increase sequencing depth and limit assay-specific biases. Each donor's leukapheresis produced roughly between roughly 0.85 and 9.5 billion PBMCs. Study-level results and caveats: When four donors were compared, the shared fraction of clonotypes was 5% to 6.5% for naive CD4, 3.5% to 4% for naive CD8, 2.3% for memory CD4, and 0.3% to 0.5% for memory CD8. Even with the large sequencing depth, rarefaction of the sorted-subset datasets indicated that sequencing was incomplete. Compared with non-shared clonotypes, clonotypes shared by all four sorted-subset donors had higher generation probabilities. Naive subsets generally had larger estimated clonotype richness than memory subsets. Sampling was limited to blood, and TCR repertoires in tissue likely differ from TCR repertoires in blood. Because the study included only a small number of donors, the genetic and exposure-history diversity represented was limited. Pairwise subsampling indicated that sequencing depth was expected to affect the degree of clonotype sharing among donors.

The CDR3 contains 14 residues, cysteine and phenylalanine counted. Only the CDR3 DNA is retained, 42 bases long and in frame from the first base. V sheds 0 bases and J sheds 4 bases, leaving 8 bases between their ends. The germline V gene (reference sequence) provides CDR1 SEHNR and CDR2 FQNEAQ. Using the deep immunoSEQ assay, TCR CDR3 regions were amplified from genomic DNA by multiplex PCR. Extracted genomic DNA from each cell subset was spread evenly across all wells of several immunoSEQ 96-well plates, with each plate serving as a replicate. For sorted subsets, each replicate PCR was loaded with 200 to 250 ng genomic DNA, equivalent to 30,000 or so T cell genomes. Purified libraries were quantified with a Qubit 3.0 fluorometer, sized on a Bioanalyzer 2100, and re-quantified with the KAPA Library Quantification kit. Each immunoSEQ 96-well plate was sequenced on its own single-read 150-cycle Illumina NextSeq 550 flow cell. Per the authors' processing: Because only junctional sequences without quality scores were contained in the immunoSEQ output, filtering matching that applied to full-length reads could not be performed. Sequences were annotated with PyIR, a Python wrapper for IgBLAST v1.9, using IMGT germline references to assign V/J genes and CDR3. Any read was removed if the V/J assignment was weak (E-value above 1e-6), the CDR3 was missing, or the read contained stop codons, out-of-frame junctions, or ambiguous translated residues. V3J clonotypes were defined by identical inferred V gene, J gene, and CDR3 amino acid sequence. The percentage overlap between two repertoires was calculated by dividing the number of shared unique clonotypes by the size of the smaller repertoire. Three approaches were used to assess repertoire richness: RTK rarefaction, the Chao1 estimator, and Recon v2.1 estimates of unobserved clonotypes. Generation probabilities were computed with OLGA for all TCRbeta clonotypes obtained by the gDNA method from several donors. TCRdb provides this immuneACCESS table in a form limited to in-frame rearrangements. Some clones are lacking; in checked studies, under half of them reflect an unresolved V gene, and why the rest are absent is not known. That table furnishes V, J and clone size, whereas the DNA furnished D and trimming. This sample comprises about 580,000 clones, 98% of them detected only once. 0.3% of the sample lies in the top ten.

The specimen sequenced was naive CD8+ T cells sorted from blood. In light of the paper, this sample's cell subset or site label describes: CD45RA+CCR7+. This sequence originates from a man aged 25-45 years in good health. This receptor chain uses TRBV7-9 and TRBJ2-3; no D gene is confidently identified. The CDR3 in this case is CASSLARASDTQYF. The sequenced DNA is TGTGCCAGCAGCTTAGCCCGTGCGTCAGATACGCAGTATTTT.